Described below is a single T cell receptor beta chain sequence and its context. This specimen belongs to a study of blood T cell dynamics during melanoma immunotherapy. The germline V and J ends were trimmed by 5 bases and 9 bases, with 14 bases remaining between them. There are 13 residues in the CDR3. The V gene's germline CDR1 is SGHVS and CDR2 FNYEAQ. Time point in this sample: week 3, after first cycle of checkpoint inhibitor. Disease control meant complete response, partial response or stable disease at 12 weeks. Clones were read by immunoSEQ multiplex PCR, and TCRdb kept only the in-frame ones, dropping some. The sample has 900 to 1,300 clones; roughly nine tenths are singletons.

The receptor comes from a human donor with melanoma. The chain recombines TRBV7-6 with TRBJ2-1; a possible D gene is TRBD2 (5 bases). This specimen was cell-free DNA from blood, taken from a patient treated with checkpoint blockade. DNA for the CDR3: TGTGCCAGCAGCCCAACTAGGGTGGGTGAGCAGTTCTTC. Its translation is CASSPTRVGEQFF.